The sample holds a few counts of the clone carrying this T cell receptor beta chain. Its antigen is unidentified. The entry originates in a study of cytomegalovirus exposure and HLA in healthy donors. The study's findings and limits: When a later analysis was performed, an Asian-associated ancestry cluster reportedly had fewer N-insertions than the roughly 640-donor mean. Presence/absence analyses treated sequencing depth as roughly uniform across donors.

This PCR relied on a set of 60 Vbeta primers and 13 Jbeta primers. This table comes from immunoSEQ multiplex PCR, and its TCRdb copy is limited to in-frame clones, with some not included. The sample comprises about 100,000 clones, 60% to 70% of which are singletons, and over 3.5% rests with the top ten. After removal of 0 bases from V and 2 bases from J, the junction contained 5 bases not matched to a gene. The CDR3 extends over 16 amino acids. Per germline, CDR1 SGHRS and CDR2 YFSETQ. V gene TRBV5-1 combines with J gene TRBJ2-3; TRBD2 matches 8 bases. The sample taken for sequencing was PBMCs. The source of this sequence is a man aged 25 to 40 in good health and CMV-seropositive. CDR3 DNA sequence: TGCGCCAGCAGCTTGGCGGGCGGGGGGACCACAGATACGCAGTATTTT. This gives the protein CASSLAGGGTTDTQYF.